A selection of T cell receptor beta chains follows, all from one sample in a study of PD-L1 blockade in urothelial cancer. Assay: immunoSEQ multiplex PCR; the TCRdb copy retains only in-frame clones and omits some. The repertoire holds 35,000 to 45,000 clones, with about 89% as singletons. The sample here was PBMCs, taken around atezolizumab (anti-PD-L1) treatment. All receptors come from a man in his 70s with urothelial cancer. Both conserved end residues are part of each CDR3. D genes are given only for firm matches. A row's size may be missing; if present it is once, few, many or a size class.

size,J,V,D,CDR3,DNA
.,TRBJ2-3,TRBV5-1,TRBD2,CASSPTLAGGADTQYF,TGCGCCAGCAGCCCAACCTTAGCGGGAGGGGCAGATACGCAGTATTTT
.,TRBJ1-1,TRBV30,.,CAWKGRRDTEAFF,TGTGCCTGGAAAGGGAGGCGGGACACTGAAGCTTTCTTT
.,TRBJ1-1,TRBV6-5,.,CASKRSGITEAFF,TGTGCCAGCAAGAGGAGTGGAATCACTGAAGCTTTCTTT
.,TRBJ2-1,TRBV7-9,TRBD2,CASGRDYNNEQFF,TGTGCCAGTGGTCGGGACTACAACAATGAGCAGTTCTTC
once,TRBJ2-1,TRBV29-1,TRBD1,CSVEGNRGAGLGQFF,TGCAGCGTTGAAGGTAACAGGGGAGCCGGTCTGGGGCAGTTCTTC
.,TRBJ2-7,TRBV28,.,CASSLARGEQYF,TGTGCCAGCAGTTTAGCCAGGGGAGAGCAGTACTTC
.,TRBJ2-7,TRBV28,.,CASSLPRDEQYF,TGTGCCAGCAGTTTACCTAGAGACGAGCAGTACTTC
.,TRBJ2-3,TRBV6-4,TRBD1,CASSRDSTDTQYF,TGTGCCAGCAGTCGGGACAGTACAGATACGCAGTATTTT
.,TRBJ2-3,TRBV6-4,.,CASSREIWADTQYF,TGTGCCAGCAGCCGGGAGATTTGGGCAGATACGCAGTATTTT
few,TRBJ2-7,TRBV5-4,TRBD1,CASSRRQGDYEQYF,TGTGCCAGCAGCCGTAGACAGGGGGACTACGAGCAGTACTTC
.,TRBJ1-5,TRBV19,TRBD1,CASSMSAGQVYSNQPQHF,TGTGCCAGTAGTATGTCGGCGGGACAGGTGTATAGCAATCAGCCCCAGCATTTT
.,TRBJ2-1,TRBV28,.,CASSLGGSVNEQFF,TGTGCCAGCAGTTTAGGGGGGAGTGTCAATGAGCAGTTCTTC